These 8 T cell receptor beta chains came from one sample sequenced in a study of shared clonotypes between healthy human individuals (dated by TCRdb to 2020 to 2021). Libraries were built with the immunoSEQ multiplex PCR assay. TCRdb holds this immuneACCESS table with in-frame rearrangements only. Some clones are missing; in checked studies, unresolved V genes explain under half, and the rest has no known cause. In this sample the table shows about 1 million clones, around 75% of which occur a single time. The ten largest make up around 1.5% of the sample. Sequencing was carried out using memory CD4+ T cells sorted from blood. The intended sense of this specimen's cell subset or site label: CD45RA-negative fraction. These TCRs come from a man younger than 35 in good health.

This clone was seen once. The J gene is TRBJ1-1, the V gene TRBV27; no reliable D call. The V gene lost 2 bases and the J gene lost 5 bases, with 12 bases spanning the gap. Germline V gene lookup returns CDR1 MNHEY and CDR2 SMNVEV (reference sequence). The CDR3 is 14 residues long. CDR3 nucleotides: TGTGCCAGCAGTTTAATGTTTACGGTGACTGAAGCTTTCTTT. Its translation is CASSLMFTVTEAFF.

The V call is TRBV11-1, the J call TRBJ2-1; tentative D call: TRBD1 (6 bases). Deletions cut 6 bases from V and 1 base from J, with 16 bases between. The CDR3 length is 16 residues. The germline V gene has CDR1 SGHAT and CDR2 FQDESV (reference sequence). CDR3 DNA sequence: TGTGCCAGCAGACCAATACAGGGAAATTCCTACAATGAGCAGTTCTTC. Protein: CASRPIQGNSYNEQFF.

This clone was counted between two and nine times. The chain joins TRBV7-9 to TRBJ1-2, with 9 bases identical to TRBD1. Trimming at V came to 7 bases and at J to 10 bases, leaving 7 bases not matched to a gene. CDR3 length: 12 amino acids. Germline V CDR1 and CDR2: SEHNR, FQNEAQ (reference sequence). CDR3 residues: CASIGTGTIYTF. CDR3 coding DNA: TGTGCCAGCATCGGGACAGGGACTATCTACACCTTC.

The chain uses TRBV28 and TRBJ1-4; D is unclear. Trimming took 7 bases from V and 7 from J, leaving 16 bases between them. Germline V gene data show CDR1 as MDHEN and CDR2 as SYDVKM. The CDR3 sequence is 14 residues long. DNA of the CDR3: TGTGCCAGCAACGGGATGGGGTGGAGTGAAAAACTGTTTTTT. It yields the protein CASNGMGWSEKLFF.

V gene TRBV30 combines with J gene TRBJ1-3; D is ambiguous. With 0 bases removed from V and 2 bases from J, the gap between germline ends came to 14 bases. Per the germline V gene, CDR1 is GTSNPN and CDR2 is SVGIG (reference sequence). This CDR3 region has 16 residues. CDR3 protein: CAWSVMELTTGNTIYF. The CDR3 DNA follows: TGTGCCTGGAGTGTAATGGAACTTACCACTGGAAACACCATATATTTT.

This chain connects TRBV5-1 to TRBJ1-1; TRBD1 matches 11 bases. This CDR3 comprises 16 residues. Unmatched junction bases numbered 10, after V lost 4 bases and J lost 5 bases. Looked up from germline, CDR1 is SGHRS and CDR2 is YFSETQ. The chain's CDR3 is CASSGGQGVRETEAFF. CDR3 coding DNA: TGCGCCAGCAGCGGGGGACAGGGGGTCAGGGAGACTGAAGCTTTCTTT.

CDR3 sequence reads: CSGRQGVNTIYF. The CDR3 coding sequence is TGCAGCGGTAGACAGGGGGTGAACACCATATATTTT. The J gene is TRBJ1-3, the V gene TRBV29-1; the match to TRBD1 covers 9 bases. Looked up from germline, CDR1 is SQVTM and CDR2 is ANQGSEA. V dropped 7 bases and J dropped 7; count of bases not matched to a gene: 5. This CDR3 region has 12 residues.

The V gene is TRBV4-1, the J gene TRBJ2-3, with TRBD1 matching over 9 bases. The CDR3 has 15 residues. J lost 2 bases, V lost 4 bases, and 4 bases had no gene match. The germline gives CDR1 MGHRA, CDR2 YSYEKL. As DNA, the CDR3 is TGCGCCAGCAGCCCCGGACAGGGGTTCACAGATACGCAGTATTTT. This encodes CASSPGQGFTDTQYF.